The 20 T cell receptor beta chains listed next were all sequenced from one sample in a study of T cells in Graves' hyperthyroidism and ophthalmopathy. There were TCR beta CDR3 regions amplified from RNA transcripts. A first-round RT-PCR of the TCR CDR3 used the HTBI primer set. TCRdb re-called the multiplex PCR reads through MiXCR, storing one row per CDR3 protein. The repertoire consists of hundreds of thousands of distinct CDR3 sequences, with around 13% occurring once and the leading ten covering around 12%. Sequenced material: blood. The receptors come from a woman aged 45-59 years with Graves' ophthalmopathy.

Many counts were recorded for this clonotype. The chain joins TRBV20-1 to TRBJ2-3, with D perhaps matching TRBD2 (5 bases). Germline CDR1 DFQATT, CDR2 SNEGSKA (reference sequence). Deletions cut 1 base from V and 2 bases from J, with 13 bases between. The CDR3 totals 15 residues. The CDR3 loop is CSARGPGRSTDTQYF. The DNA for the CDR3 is TGCAGTGCTAGAGGCCCGGGGAGATCCACAGATACGCAGTATTTT.

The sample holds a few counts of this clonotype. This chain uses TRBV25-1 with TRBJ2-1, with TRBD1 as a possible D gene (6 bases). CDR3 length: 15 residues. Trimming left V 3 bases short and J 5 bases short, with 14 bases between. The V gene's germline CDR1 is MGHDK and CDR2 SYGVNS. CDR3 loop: CASSDRGRSHNEQFF. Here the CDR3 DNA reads TGTGCCAGCAGTGATAGGGGGAGATCCCACAATGAGCAGTTCTTC.

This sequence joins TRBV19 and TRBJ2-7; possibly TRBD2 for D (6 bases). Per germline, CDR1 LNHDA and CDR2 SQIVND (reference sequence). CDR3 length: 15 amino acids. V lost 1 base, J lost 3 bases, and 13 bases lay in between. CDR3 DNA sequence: TGTGCCAGTAGTATAGCGGCGGACGGGGGCTACGAGCAGTACTTC. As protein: CASSIAADGGYEQYF.

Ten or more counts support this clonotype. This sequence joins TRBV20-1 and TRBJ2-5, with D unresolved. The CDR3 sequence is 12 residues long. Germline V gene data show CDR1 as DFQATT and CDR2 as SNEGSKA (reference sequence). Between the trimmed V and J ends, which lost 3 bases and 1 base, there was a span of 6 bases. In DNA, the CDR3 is TGCAGTGCTAGCTGGGCCCAAGAGACCCAGTACTTC. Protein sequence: CSASWAQETQYF.

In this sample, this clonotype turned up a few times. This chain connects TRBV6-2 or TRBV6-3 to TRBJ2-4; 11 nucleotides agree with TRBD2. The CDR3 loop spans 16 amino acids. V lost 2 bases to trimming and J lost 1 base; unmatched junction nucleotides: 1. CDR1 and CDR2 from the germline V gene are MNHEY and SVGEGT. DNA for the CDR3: TGTGCCAGCAGTTACCGGACTAGCGGGGCCAAAAACATTCAGTACTTC. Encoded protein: CASSYRTSGAKNIQYF.

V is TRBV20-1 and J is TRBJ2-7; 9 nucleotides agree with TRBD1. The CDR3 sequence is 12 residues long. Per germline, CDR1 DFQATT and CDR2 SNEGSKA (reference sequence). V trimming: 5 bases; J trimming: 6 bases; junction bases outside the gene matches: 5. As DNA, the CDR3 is TGCAGTGCTTCGGACAGGGGTACCGAGCAGTACTTC. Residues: CSASDRGTEQYF.

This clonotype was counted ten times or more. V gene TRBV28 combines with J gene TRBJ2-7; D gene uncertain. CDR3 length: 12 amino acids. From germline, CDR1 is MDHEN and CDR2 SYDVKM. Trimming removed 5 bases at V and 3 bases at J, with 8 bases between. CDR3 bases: TGTGCCAGCAGTCTACAGAACTACGAGCAGTACTTC. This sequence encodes CASSLQNYEQYF.

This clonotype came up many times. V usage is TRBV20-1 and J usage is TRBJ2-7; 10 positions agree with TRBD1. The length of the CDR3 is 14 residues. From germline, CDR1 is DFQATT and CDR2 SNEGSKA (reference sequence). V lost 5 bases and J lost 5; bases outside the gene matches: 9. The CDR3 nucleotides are TGCAGTGCTGTCGCGGGACAGGGGTCAAACGAGCAGTACTTC. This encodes CSAVAGQGSNEQYF.

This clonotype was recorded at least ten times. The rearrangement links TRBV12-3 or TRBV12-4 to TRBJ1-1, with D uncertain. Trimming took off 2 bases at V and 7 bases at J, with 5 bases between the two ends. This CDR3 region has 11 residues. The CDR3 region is CASSLKSEAFF. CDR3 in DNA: TGTGCCAGCAGTTTAAAGAGTGAAGCTTTCTTT.

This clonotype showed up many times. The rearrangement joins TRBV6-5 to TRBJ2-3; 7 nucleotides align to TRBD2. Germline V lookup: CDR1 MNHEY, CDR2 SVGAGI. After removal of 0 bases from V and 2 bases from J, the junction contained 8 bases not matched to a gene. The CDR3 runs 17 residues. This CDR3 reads CASSYSELAAITDTQYF. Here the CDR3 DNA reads TGTGCCAGCAGTTACTCGGAGCTAGCGGCGATCACAGATACGCAGTATTTT.

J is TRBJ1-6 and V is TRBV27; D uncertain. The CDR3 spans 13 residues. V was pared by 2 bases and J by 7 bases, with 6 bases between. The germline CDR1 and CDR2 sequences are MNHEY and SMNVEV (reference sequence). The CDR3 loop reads CASSLTLNSPLHF. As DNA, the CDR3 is TGTGCCAGCAGTTTAACCTTGAATTCACCCCTCCACTTT.

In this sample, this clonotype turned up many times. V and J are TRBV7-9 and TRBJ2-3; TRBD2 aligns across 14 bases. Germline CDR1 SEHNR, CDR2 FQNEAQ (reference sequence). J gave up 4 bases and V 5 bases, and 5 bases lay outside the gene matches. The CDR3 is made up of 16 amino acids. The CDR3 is CASSPGLAGEADTQYF. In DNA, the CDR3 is TGTGCCAGCAGCCCGGGACTAGCGGGAGAGGCAGATACGCAGTATTTT. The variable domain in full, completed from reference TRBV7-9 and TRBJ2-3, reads DTGVSQNPRHKITKRGQNVTFRCDPISEHNRLYWYRQTLGQGPEFLTYFQNEAQLEKSRLLSDRFSAERPKGSFSTLEIQRTEQGDSAMYLCASSPGLAGEADTQYFGPGTRLTVL.

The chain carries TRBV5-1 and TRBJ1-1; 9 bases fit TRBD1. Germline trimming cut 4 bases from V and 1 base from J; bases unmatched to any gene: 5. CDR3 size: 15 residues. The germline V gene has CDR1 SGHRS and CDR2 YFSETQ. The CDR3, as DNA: TGCGCCAGCAGCGGGGGACAGGGACAGAACACTGAAGCTTTCTTT. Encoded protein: CASSGGQGQNTEAFF. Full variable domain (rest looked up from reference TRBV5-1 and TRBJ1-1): KAGVTQTPRYLIKTRGQQVTLSCSPISGHRSVSWYQQTPGQGLQFLFEYFSETQRNKGNFPGRFSGRQFSNSRSEMNVSTLELGDSALYLCASSGGQGQNTEAFFGQGTRLTVV.

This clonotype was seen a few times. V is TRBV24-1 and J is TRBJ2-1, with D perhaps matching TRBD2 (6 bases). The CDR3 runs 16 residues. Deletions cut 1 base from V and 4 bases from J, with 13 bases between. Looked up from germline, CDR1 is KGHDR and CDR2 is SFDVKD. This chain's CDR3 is CATSDLTGERYNEQFF. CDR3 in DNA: TGTGCCACCAGTGATTTAACGGGAGAGAGATACAATGAGCAGTTCTTC.

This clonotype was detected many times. In DNA form, the CDR3 reads TGCGCCAGCAGCTTTTGGGGGGGCAGCGGAGATACGCAGTATTTT. It translates to CASSFWGGSGDTQYF. The chain is built from TRBV5-1 and TRBJ2-3; TRBD2 is a possible D gene (7 bases). Trimming cost V 2 bases and J 5 bases, with 15 bases left between them. Germline loops: CDR1 SGHRS, CDR2 YFSETQ. This CDR3 has 15 amino acids.

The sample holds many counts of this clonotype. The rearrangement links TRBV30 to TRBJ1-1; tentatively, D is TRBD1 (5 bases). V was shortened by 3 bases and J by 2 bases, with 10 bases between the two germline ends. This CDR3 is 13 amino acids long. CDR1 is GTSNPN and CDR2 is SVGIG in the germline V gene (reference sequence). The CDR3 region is CAWRAGVNTEAFF. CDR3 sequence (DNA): TGTGCCTGGAGAGCGGGGGTCAACACTGAAGCTTTCTTT.

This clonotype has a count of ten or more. CDR3 bases: TGTGCCAGCAGCCAAGAGACAAGTCAGCCCCAGCATTTT. Residues: CASSQETSQPQHF. J is TRBJ1-5 and V is TRBV3-1; D gene uncertain. Trimming pared 0 bases from V and 6 bases from J, leaving 6 bases between. This CDR3 spans 13 amino acids. The germline V gene encodes CDR1 LGHDT and CDR2 YNNKEL (reference sequence).

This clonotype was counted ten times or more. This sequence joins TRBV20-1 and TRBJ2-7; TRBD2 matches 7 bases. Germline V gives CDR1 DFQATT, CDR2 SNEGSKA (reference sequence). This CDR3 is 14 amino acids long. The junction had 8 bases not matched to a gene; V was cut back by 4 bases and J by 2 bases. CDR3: CSATPLAAAYEQYF. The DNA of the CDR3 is TGCAGTGCTACCCCCCTAGCGGCTGCCTACGAGCAGTACTTC.

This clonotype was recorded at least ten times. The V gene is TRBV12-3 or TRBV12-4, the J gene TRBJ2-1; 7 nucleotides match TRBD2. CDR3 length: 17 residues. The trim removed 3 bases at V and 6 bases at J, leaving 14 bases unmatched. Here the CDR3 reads CASSFPPAGTTINEQFF. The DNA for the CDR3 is TGTGCCAGCAGTTTCCCCCCCGCCGGGACTACTATCAATGAGCAGTTCTTC.

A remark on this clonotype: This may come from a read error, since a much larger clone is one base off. The CDR3 DNA follows: TGTGCCTGGATAGGTCCGAGTGGGCGGGGGACTGAAGCTTTCTTT. It specifies CAWIGPSGRGTEAFF. The chain recombines TRBV30 with TRBJ1-1; possible D gene TRBD1, 5 bases. The CDR3 sequence is 15 residues long. Trimming removed 4 bases at V and 5 bases at J, with 20 bases between. Germline assignment: CDR1 GTSNPN and CDR2 SVGIG (reference sequence).